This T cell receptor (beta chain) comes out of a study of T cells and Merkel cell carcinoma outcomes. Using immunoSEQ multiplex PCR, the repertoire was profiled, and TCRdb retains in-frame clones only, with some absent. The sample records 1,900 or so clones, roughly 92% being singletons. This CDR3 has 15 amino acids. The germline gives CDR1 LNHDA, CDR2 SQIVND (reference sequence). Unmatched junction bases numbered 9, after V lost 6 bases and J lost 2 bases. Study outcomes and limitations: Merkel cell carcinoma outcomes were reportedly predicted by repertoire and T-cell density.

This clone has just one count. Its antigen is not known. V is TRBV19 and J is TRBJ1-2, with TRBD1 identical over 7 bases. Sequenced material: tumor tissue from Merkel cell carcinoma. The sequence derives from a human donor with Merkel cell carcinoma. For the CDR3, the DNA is TGTGCCAGTAGCCTTAAACAGGGGATAAACTATGGCTACACCTTC. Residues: CASSLKQGINYGYTF.